The clone carrying this T cell receptor (beta chain) came up once. Its antigen is unknown. The sample belongs to a study of shared clonotypes between healthy human individuals. Study-level points and caveats: A reduction in generation probabilities was seen for non-shared clonotypes relative to those shared by all four donors. Naive CD4 clonotypes overlapped across a few donors at approximately 4.5%.

Partitioning of CD4+ cells yielded a CD45RA+ naive subset and a CD45RA-negative memory subset. The CDR3 is 16 amino acids. V was shortened by 4 bases and J by 5 bases, with 20 bases between the two germline ends. Looked up from germline, CDR1 is SGHAT and CDR2 is FQNNGV. Authors' data handling: As immunoSEQ supplied junction-only sequences (without quality scores), filtering differed. Profiled with immunoSEQ multiplex PCR; TCRdb holds only in-frame clones, not every one. V, J and clone size are those of that table, while D and trimming were read from the DNA. The profile shows approximately 1,500,000 clones, 95% to 99% of them singletons.

The receptor was derived from a young man in good health. Sequenced material: naive CD4+ T cells sorted from blood. The subset: CD45RA+ positively selected. The rearrangement joins TRBV11-2 to TRBJ2-5; perhaps TRBD1 as D (5 bases). In DNA form, the CDR3 reads TGTGCCAGCAGCTGGGGCCATAGTGGAAGGTTCGAGACCCAGTACTTC. It translates to CASSWGHSGRFETQYF.